Reported below is one TCR beta chain. Its specificity is unknown. This sample was taken from a study of cytotoxic CD8 clonotypes in ibrutinib-treated CLL. Study-wide results and limits: Progressing and sustained-remission patients had different sampling times. Public clonotypes, an uncommon group, contracted or remained stable on treatment. Relative to age-matched healthy donors, clonality at baseline was higher, and it tracked circulating CD8+ T-cell counts.

Using immunoSEQ multiplex PCR, the repertoire was profiled, and TCRdb retains in-frame clones only, with some absent. The sample records approximately 350,000 clones, over 60% being singletons. The starting material was PBMCs, obtained after 36 months of ibrutinib treatment. This receptor was taken from a human donor with chronic lymphocytic leukemia.

Here the CDR3 reads CASSWADEKLFF. CDR3 DNA: TGTGCCAGCAGCTGGGCAGATGAAAAACTGTTTTTT. The chain recombines TRBV5-4 with TRBJ1-4, with D uncertain. The CDR3 loop spans 12 amino acids. CDR1 is SGHNT and CDR2 is YYREEE in the germline V gene (reference sequence). V was pared by 3 bases and J by 6 bases, with 6 bases between. The whole variable domain, remainder taken from reference TRBV5-4 and TRBJ1-4, is ETGVTQSPTHLIKTRGQQVTLRCSSQSGHNTVSWYQQALGQGPQFIFQYYREEENGRGNFPPRFSGLQFPNYSSELNVNALELDDSALYLCASSWADEKLFFGSGTQLSVL.